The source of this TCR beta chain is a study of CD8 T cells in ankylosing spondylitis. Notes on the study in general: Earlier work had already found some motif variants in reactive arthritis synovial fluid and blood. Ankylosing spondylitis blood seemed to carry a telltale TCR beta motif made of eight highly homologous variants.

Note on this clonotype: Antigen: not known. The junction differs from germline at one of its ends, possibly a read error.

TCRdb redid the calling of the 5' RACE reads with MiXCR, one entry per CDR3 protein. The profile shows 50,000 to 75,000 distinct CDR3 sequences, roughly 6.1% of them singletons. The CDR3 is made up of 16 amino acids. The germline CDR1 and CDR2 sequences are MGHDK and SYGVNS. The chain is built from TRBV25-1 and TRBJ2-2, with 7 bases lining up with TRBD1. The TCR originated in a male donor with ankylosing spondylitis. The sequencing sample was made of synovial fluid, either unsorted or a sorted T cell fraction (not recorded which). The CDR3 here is CTSSDGTAANTGELFF. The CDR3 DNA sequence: TGTACCAGCAGTGATGGGACAGCTGCGAACACCGGGGAGCTGTTTTTT.